This T cell receptor beta chain derives from a study of CXCR3-negative and CXCR3-positive naive CD8 T cells. cDNA libraries for TRB were generated by 5' RACE incorporating UMI labels. No DNA is given; TCRdb re-called the 5' RACE reads and lists each CDR3 protein once. Its listing shows roughly 5,100 distinct CDR3 sequences. Germline V gene sequence: CDR1 SQVTM, CDR2 ANQGSEA. There are 12 residues in the CDR3. Note on this clonotype: What it recognizes is unknown.

Points from the study as a whole: CXCR3-negative naive cells had less hydrophobic TRB CDR3s than did CXCR3-positive naive cells.

The material sequenced was naive CXCR3+ CD8+ T cells from blood. As for subset: CD45RO-CCR7+CD27+CD95- naive CD8+ T cells expressing CXCR3 (TNR3+). The chain is built from TRBV29-1 and TRBJ2-2; the D call from TCRdb, TRBD1, cannot be confirmed without DNA. The TCR was taken from a human donor in good health. Some clones in this sample may be carry-over from other donors' samples. The CDR3 spells CSVADSTGELFF.